These 18 T cell receptor beta chains were all obtained from the same sample, sequenced in a study of shared clonotypes between healthy human individuals (dated by TCRdb to 2020 to 2022). The library relied on the immunoSEQ multiplex PCR assay. TCRdb retrieved this table from immuneACCESS and kept in-frame rearrangements only. Not all clones are present; in checked studies, unresolved V genes account for under half, and no reason is known for the remainder. The sample table holds over a million clones, of which around 98% were seen once. The ten largest clones capture around 0.45% of the sample. The sequenced sample was naive CD4+ T cells sorted from blood. This specimen's cell subset or site label, per the study, means: CD45RA+ positively selected. The origin of the receptors is a man younger than 45 in good health.

The chain carries TRBV5-1 and TRBJ1-3, with no clear D. This CDR3 contains 14 residues. The V and J ends lost 4 bases and 0 bases respectively, with 8 bases between them. Germline V gives CDR1 SGHRS, CDR2 YFSETQ. The CDR3 coding sequence is TGCGCCAGCAGCGTCGTCGGCTCTGGAAACACCATATATTTT. This codes for CASSVVGSGNTIYF.

With respect to this clone: The sample has other DNA sequences that encode this CDR3 too. V is TRBV5-1 and J is TRBJ1-1; D unresolved. Germline loops: CDR1 SGHRS, CDR2 YFSETQ. CDR3 size: 13 residues. V was trimmed by 4 bases and J by 0 bases, leaving 7 bases between them. DNA for the CDR3: TGCGCCAGCAGCCTCGGAATGAACACTGAAGCTTTCTTT. This gives the protein CASSLGMNTEAFF.

This rearrangement joins TRBV5-1 to TRBJ2-3, with TRBD2 matching 12 bases. CDR1 is SGHRS, CDR2 YFSETQ, per germline. With V trimmed by 4 bases and J by 0 bases, 12 bases remained unmatched. This CDR3 is 19 amino acids long. The CDR3 DNA follows: TGCGCCAGCAGCCTGGGACTAGCGGGCGACCGATCTAGCACAGATACGCAGTATTTT. Encoded protein: CASSLGLAGDRSSTDTQYF.

This clone was recorded once. The chain employs TRBV2 and TRBJ2-7; 11 bases agree with TRBD1. CDR3 length: 14 amino acids. The ends lost 6 bases at V and 4 bases at J; junction bases unmatched: 5. The V gene's germline CDR1 is SNHLY and CDR2 FYNNEI. CDR3 amino acids: CASSPDRGQYEQYF. In DNA, the CDR3 is TGTGCCAGCAGCCCGGACAGGGGGCAATACGAGCAGTACTTC.

The sample holds one count of this clone. Written as DNA, the CDR3 is TGCGCCAGCAGCTCCGTTAGGGAACTGGGCGAGCAGTACTTC. Translated: CASSSVRELGEQYF. The chain joins TRBV5-1 to TRBJ2-7; D is undetermined. Germline V gene sequence: CDR1 SGHRS, CDR2 YFSETQ. Trimming shortened V by 3 bases and J by 6 bases, and 16 bases separated the two germline ends. The CDR3 runs 14 residues.

The chain recombines TRBV27 with TRBJ2-3; 10 nucleotides agree with TRBD2. Germline V gene lookup returns CDR1 MNHEY and CDR2 SMNVEV (reference sequence). The CDR3 extends over 15 amino acids. V shed 5 bases, J shed 7 bases, and the junction held 9 bases outside the gene matches. Written as DNA, the CDR3 is TGTGCCAGCAGTCCTAGCGGGAGAGGAAAGAATACGCAGTATTTT. Translated: CASSPSGRGKNTQYF.

The CDR3 DNA follows: TGTGCCAGCAGTGAATCTGCAGGAAACATTCAGTACTTC. This codes for CASSESAGNIQYF. The J gene is TRBJ2-4, the V gene TRBV25-1; D not certain. This CDR3 comprises 13 residues. V was pared by 1 base and J by 6 bases, with 7 bases between. Germline loops: CDR1 MGHDK, CDR2 SYGVNS.

The chain couples TRBV7-2 to TRBJ2-5; no reliable D call. The V end lost 0 bases, the J end lost 1 base, and 9 bases lay between the germline ends. Per germline, CDR1 SGHTA and CDR2 FQGNSA. The CDR3 loop spans 15 amino acids. This CDR3 is CASSLAELPQETQYF. The CDR3 DNA reads TGTGCCAGCAGCTTAGCCGAACTACCCCAAGAGACCCAGTACTTC.

The V and J genes are TRBV10-1 and TRBJ1-3, with a tentative D call TRBD1 (5 bases). V lost 3 bases, J lost 4 bases, and 7 bases lay in between. Germline V CDR1 and CDR2: WNHNN, SYGVQD (reference sequence). The CDR3 is 13 amino acids. Here the CDR3 reads CASSEGAGNTIYF. The CDR3 DNA follows: TGCGCCAGCAGTGAAGGGGCCGGAAACACCATATATTTT.

This rearrangement joins TRBV5-4 to TRBJ2-7, with TRBD2 matching over 8 bases. Germline assignment: CDR1 SGHNT and CDR2 YYREEE (reference sequence). The CDR3 sequence is 16 residues long. V gave up 0 bases and J gave up 5 bases; unmatched junction bases: 10. CDR3 amino acids: CASSLGLSGSRDEQYF. CDR3 bases: TGTGCCAGCAGCTTGGGACTCAGCGGGAGTCGAGACGAGCAGTACTTC.

As for this clone: The sample carries other DNA sequences with the same CDR3. The chain combines TRBV4-3 with TRBJ2-3; weak D call: TRBD2 (5 bases). From germline, CDR1 is LGHNA and CDR2 YSLEER. V lost 1 base and J lost 0, with 5 bases in between. This CDR3 comprises 14 residues. The CDR3 nucleotides read TGCGCCAGCAGCCAAGGGACTAGCACAGATACGCAGTATTTT. This codes for CASSQGTSTDTQYF.

V gene TRBV9 combines with J gene TRBJ2-3; tentatively, D is TRBD1 or TRBD2 (6 bases each). Looked up from germline, CDR1 is SGDLS and CDR2 is YYNGEE. V dropped 3 bases and J dropped 4 bases, with 27 bases sitting between them. This CDR3 spans 19 amino acids. The CDR3 is CASSASQWMGGAVPDTQYF. The CDR3 coding sequence is TGTGCCAGCAGCGCAAGCCAGTGGATGGGGGGCGCGGTCCCAGATACGCAGTATTTT.

V is TRBV7-2 and J is TRBJ2-7; 9 positions match TRBD2. CDR1 and CDR2 (germline): SGHTA, FQGNSA. The CDR3 loop spans 18 amino acids. V lost 5 bases to trimming and J lost 3 bases; unmatched junction nucleotides: 17. CDR3 nucleotides: TGTGCCAGCAGCCCTAGCGGGACCATCCGATTCTCCAACTACGAGCAGTACTTC. Protein sequence: CASSPSGTIRFSNYEQYF.

This clone was seen a few times. This sequence joins TRBV5-3 and TRBJ2-7; a possible D gene is TRBD1 (5 bases). TRBV5-3 is treated as an ORF (open reading frame) with a function not yet certain. The CDR3 length is 19 residues. The V gene lost 2 bases and the J gene lost 3 bases, with 27 bases spanning the gap. CDR3 in amino acids: CARSFGQGGTFVPDYEQYF. The CDR3 DNA reads TGTGCCAGAAGCTTTGGTCAGGGTGGTACATTCGTCCCCGACTACGAGCAGTACTTC.

The V gene is TRBV6-5, the J gene TRBJ1-4, with TRBD1 matching over 8 bases. This CDR3 spans 15 amino acids. Germline V lookup: CDR1 MNHEY, CDR2 SVGAGI. Germline trimming cut 0 bases from V and 7 bases from J; bases unmatched to any gene: 4. The CDR3 loop reads CASSYSAGGPEKLFF. The CDR3 DNA reads as TGTGCCAGCAGTTACTCGGCAGGGGGCCCTGAAAAACTGTTTTTT.

The chain employs TRBV7-9 and TRBJ2-1, with unresolved D. This CDR3 spans 15 amino acids. V lost 1 base, J lost 4 bases, and 11 bases lay in between. CDR1 is SEHNR and CDR2 is FQNEAQ in the germline V gene (reference sequence). CDR3 sequence (DNA): TGTGCCAGCAGCTTAGGGGAAATGGGGTACAATGAGCAGTTCTTC. This translates into CASSLGEMGYNEQFF.

The rearrangement links TRBV5-4 to TRBJ2-7; TRBD2 matches 12 bases. Trimming at V came to 4 bases and at J to 6 bases, leaving 5 bases not matched to a gene. This CDR3 has 14 residues. Germline loops: CDR1 SGHNT, CDR2 YYREEE (reference sequence). The CDR3 region has the DNA TGTGCCAGCAGCATCCTAGCGGGAGGGGGCGAGCAGTACTTC. It is translated as CASSILAGGGEQYF.

The chain recombines TRBV7-2 with TRBJ2-1; 13 bases line up with TRBD2. The germline V gene has CDR1 SGHTA and CDR2 FQGNSA. V was pared by 6 bases and J by 0 bases, with 2 bases of the junction left unmatched. This CDR3 is built from 16 residues. CDR3 DNA: TGTGCCAGCAGACGGACTAGCGGGGGCTCCTACAATGAGCAGTTCTTC. Translating gives CASRRTSGGSYNEQFF.